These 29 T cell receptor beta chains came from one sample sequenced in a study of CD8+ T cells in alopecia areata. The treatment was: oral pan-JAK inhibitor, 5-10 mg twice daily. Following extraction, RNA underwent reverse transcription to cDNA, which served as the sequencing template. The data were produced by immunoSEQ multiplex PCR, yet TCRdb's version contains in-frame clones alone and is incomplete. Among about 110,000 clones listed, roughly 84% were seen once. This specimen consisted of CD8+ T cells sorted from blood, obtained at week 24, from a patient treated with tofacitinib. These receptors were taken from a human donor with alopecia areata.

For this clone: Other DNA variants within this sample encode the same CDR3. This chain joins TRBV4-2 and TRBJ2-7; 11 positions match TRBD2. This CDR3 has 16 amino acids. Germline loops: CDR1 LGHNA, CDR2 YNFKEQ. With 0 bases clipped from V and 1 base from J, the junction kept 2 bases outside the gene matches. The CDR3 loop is CASSQEGTSGSYEQYF. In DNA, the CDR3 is TGTGCCAGCAGCCAAGAAGGGACTAGCGGATCCTACGAGCAGTACTTC.

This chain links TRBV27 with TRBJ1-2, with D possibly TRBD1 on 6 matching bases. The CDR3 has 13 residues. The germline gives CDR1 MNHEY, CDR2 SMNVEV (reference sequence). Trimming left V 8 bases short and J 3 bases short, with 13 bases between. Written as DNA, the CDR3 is TGTGCCAGCGCCGCTAGGGGGGACTATGGCTACACCTTC. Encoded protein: CASAARGDYGYTF.

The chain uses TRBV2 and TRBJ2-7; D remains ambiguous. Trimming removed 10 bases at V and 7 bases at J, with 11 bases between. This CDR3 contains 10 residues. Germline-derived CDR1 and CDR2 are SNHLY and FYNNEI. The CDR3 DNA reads TGTGCCATCACCGAACGGGAGCAGTACTTC. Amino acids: CAITEREQYF. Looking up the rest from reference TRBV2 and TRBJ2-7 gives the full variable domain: EPEVTQTPSHQVTQMGQEVILRCVPISNHLYFYWYRQILGQKVEFLVSFYNNEISEKSEIFDDQFSVERPDGSNFTLKIRSTKLEDSAMYFCAITEREQYFGPGTRLTVT.

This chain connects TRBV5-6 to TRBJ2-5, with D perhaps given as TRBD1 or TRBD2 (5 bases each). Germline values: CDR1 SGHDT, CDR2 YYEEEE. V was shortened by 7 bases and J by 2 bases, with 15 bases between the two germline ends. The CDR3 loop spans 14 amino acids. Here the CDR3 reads CASGDGWVQETQYF. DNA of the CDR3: TGTGCCAGCGGGGACGGTTGGGTACAAGAGACCCAGTACTTC.

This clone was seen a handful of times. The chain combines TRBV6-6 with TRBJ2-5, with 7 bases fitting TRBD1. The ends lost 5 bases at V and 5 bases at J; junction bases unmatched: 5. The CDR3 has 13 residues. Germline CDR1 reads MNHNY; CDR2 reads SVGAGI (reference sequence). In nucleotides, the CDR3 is TGTGCCAGCAGTCCGACAGGGACGGAGACCCAGTACTTC. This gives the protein CASSPTGTETQYF.

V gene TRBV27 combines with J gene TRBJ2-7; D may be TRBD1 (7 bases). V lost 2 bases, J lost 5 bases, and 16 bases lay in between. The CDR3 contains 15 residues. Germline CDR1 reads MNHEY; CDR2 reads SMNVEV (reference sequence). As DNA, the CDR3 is TGTGCCAGCAGTTTACGGGCAGGGGGGACGGACGAGCAGTACTTC. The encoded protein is CASSLRAGGTDEQYF.

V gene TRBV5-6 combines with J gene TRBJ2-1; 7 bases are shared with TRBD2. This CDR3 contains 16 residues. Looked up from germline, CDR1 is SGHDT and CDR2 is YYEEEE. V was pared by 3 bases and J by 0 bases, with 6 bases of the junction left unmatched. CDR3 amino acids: CASSSRGVSSYNEQFF. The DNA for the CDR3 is TGTGCCAGCAGCTCCCGGGGGGTCAGCTCCTACAATGAGCAGTTCTTC.

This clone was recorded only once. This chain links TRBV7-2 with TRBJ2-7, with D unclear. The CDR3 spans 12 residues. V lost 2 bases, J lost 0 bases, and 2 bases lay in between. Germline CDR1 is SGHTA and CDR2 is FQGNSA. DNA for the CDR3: TGTGCCAGCAGCTTAAACTCCTACGAGCAGTACTTC. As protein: CASSLNSYEQYF.

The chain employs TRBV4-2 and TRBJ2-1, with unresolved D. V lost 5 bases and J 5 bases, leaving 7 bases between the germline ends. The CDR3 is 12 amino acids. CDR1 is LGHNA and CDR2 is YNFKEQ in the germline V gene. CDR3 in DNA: TGTGCCAGCAGCTTCAGGCACAATGAGCAGTTCTTC. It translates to CASSFRHNEQFF.

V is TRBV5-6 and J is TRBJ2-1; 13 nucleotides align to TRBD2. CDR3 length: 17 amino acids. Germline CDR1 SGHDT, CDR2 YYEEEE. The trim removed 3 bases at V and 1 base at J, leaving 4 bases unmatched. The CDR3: CASSWGLAGLSYNEQFF. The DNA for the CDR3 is TGTGCCAGCAGCTGGGGACTAGCGGGGTTATCCTACAATGAGCAGTTCTTC. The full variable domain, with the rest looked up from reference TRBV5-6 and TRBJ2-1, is DAGVTQSPTHLIKTRGQQVTLRCSPKSGHDTVSWYQQALGQGPQFIFQYYEEEERQRGNFPDRFSGHQFPNYSSELNVNALLLGDSALYLCASSWGLAGLSYNEQFFGPGTRLTVL.

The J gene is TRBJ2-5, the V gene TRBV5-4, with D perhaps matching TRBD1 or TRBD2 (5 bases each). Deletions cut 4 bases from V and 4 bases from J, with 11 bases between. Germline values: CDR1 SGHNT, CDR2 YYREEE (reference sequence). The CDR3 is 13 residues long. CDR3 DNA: TGTGCCAGCAGCGCCCCGAGGGGAGAGACCCAGTACTTC. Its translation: CASSAPRGETQYF.

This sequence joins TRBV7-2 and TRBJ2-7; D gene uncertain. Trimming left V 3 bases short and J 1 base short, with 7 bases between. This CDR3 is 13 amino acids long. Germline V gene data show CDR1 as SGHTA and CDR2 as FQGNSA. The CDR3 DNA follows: TGTGCCAGCAGCTTGGGGATTTCCTACGAGCAGTACTTC. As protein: CASSLGISYEQYF.

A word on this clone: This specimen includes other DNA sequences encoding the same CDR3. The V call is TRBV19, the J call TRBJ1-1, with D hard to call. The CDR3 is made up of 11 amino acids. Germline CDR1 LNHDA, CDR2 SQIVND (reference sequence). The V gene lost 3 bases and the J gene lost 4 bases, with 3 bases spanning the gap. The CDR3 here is CASSIGTEAFF. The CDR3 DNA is TGTGCCAGTAGTATCGGCACTGAAGCTTTCTTT.

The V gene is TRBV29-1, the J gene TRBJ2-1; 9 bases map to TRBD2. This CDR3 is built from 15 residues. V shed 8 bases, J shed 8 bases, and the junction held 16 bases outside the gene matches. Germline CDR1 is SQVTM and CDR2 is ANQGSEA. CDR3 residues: CSNVLAGYPGYEQFF. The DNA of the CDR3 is TGCAGCAACGTCCTAGCGGGATACCCTGGGTATGAGCAGTTCTTC.

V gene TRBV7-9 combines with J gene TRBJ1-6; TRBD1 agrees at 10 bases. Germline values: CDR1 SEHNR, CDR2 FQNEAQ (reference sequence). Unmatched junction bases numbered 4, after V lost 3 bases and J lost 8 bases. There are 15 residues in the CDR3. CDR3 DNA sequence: TGTGCCAGCAGCTTGGGGGACAGGGGTTATTCACCCCTCCACTTT. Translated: CASSLGDRGYSPLHF.

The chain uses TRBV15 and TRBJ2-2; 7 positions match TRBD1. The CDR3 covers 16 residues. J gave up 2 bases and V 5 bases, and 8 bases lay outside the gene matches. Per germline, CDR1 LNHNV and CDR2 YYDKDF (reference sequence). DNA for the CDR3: TGTGCCACCAGCTCCCGGGACAGATTTAACACCGGGGAGCTGTTTTTT. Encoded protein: CATSSRDRFNTGELFF.

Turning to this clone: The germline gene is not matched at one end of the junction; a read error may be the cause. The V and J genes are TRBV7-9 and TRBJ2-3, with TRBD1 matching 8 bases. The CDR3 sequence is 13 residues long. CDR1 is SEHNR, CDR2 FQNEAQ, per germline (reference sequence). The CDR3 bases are TGTGCCAGCAGCTTACGGTCACAGGGGGTATTGCATTTT. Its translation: CASSLRSQGVLHF.

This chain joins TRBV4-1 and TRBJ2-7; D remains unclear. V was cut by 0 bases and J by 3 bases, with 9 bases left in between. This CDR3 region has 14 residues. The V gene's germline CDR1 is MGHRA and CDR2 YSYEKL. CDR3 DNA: TGCGCCAGCAGCCAAGAGCAGGATCTCTACGAGCAGTACTTC. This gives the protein CASSQEQDLYEQYF.

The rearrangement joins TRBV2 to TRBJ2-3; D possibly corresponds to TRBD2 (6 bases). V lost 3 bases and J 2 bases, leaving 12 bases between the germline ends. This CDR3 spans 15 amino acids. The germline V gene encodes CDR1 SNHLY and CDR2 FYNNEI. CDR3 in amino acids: CASSDPSDPTDTQYF. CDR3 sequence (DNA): TGTGCCAGCAGTGACCCTAGCGACCCCACAGATACGCAGTATTTT. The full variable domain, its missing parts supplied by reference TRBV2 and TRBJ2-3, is EPEVTQTPSHQVTQMGQEVILRCVPISNHLYFYWYRQILGQKVEFLVSFYNNEISEKSEIFDDQFSVERPDGSNFTLKIRSTKLEDSAMYFCASSDPSDPTDTQYFGPGTRLTVL.

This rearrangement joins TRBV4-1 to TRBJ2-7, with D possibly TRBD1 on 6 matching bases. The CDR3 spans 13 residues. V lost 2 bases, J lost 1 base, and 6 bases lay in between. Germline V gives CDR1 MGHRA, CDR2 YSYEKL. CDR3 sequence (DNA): TGCGCCAGCAGCCAAACAGGGTCCTACGAGCAGTACTTC. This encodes CASSQTGSYEQYF.

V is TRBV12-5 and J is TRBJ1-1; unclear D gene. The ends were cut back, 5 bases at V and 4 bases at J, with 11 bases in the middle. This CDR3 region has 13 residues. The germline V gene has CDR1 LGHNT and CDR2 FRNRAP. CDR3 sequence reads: CASGDLGPTEAFF. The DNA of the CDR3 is TGTGCTAGTGGTGACCTAGGGCCCACTGAAGCTTTCTTT.

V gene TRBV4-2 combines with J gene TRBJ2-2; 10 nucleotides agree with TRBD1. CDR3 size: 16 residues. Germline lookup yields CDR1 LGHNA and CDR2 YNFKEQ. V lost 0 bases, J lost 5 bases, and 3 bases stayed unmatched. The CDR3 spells CASSQEWTGGTGELFF. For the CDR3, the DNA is TGTGCCAGCAGCCAAGAATGGACAGGGGGAACCGGGGAGCTGTTTTTT.

The CDR3 DNA reads TGCAGCGTTGAAGACGGAATCAACTATGGCTACACCTTC. Protein product: CSVEDGINYGYTF. J is TRBJ1-2 and V is TRBV29-1; D gene uncertain. The CDR3 has 13 amino acids. V was pared by 0 bases and J by 2 bases, with 7 bases between. Per the germline V gene, CDR1 is SQVTM and CDR2 is ANQGSEA. Combining the CDR3 with reference TRBV29-1 and TRBJ1-2 gives the whole variable domain SAVISQKPSRDICQRGTSLTIQCQVDSQVTMMFWYRQQPGQSLTLIATANQGSEATYESGFVIDKFPISRPNLTFSTLTVSNMSPEDSSIYLCSVEDGINYGYTFGSGTRLTVV.

The CDR3 sequence: CASSTFKGTSYEQYF. CDR3 nucleotides: TGTGCCAGCAGTACCTTTAAGGGGACCTCCTACGAGCAGTACTTC. The genes are TRBV27 and TRBJ2-7; tentatively, D is TRBD1 or TRBD2 (5 bases each). The germline V and J ends were trimmed by 5 bases and 0 bases, with 14 bases remaining between them. CDR3 length: 15 residues. Germline CDR1 and CDR2: MNHEY and SMNVEV (reference sequence).

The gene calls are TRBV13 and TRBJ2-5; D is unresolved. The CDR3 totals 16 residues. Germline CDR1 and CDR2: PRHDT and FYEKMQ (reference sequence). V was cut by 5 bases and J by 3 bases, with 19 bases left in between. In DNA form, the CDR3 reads TGTGCCAGCAGCATTGGAAGGTTGGGAAGTGAAGAGACCCAGTACTTC. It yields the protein CASSIGRLGSEETQYF. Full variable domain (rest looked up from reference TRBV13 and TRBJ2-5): AAGVIQSPRHLIKEKRETATLKCYPIPRHDTVYWYQQGPGQDPQFLISFYEKMQSDKGSIPDRFSAQQFSDYHSELNMSSLELGDSALYFCASSIGRLGSEETQYFGPGTRLLVL.

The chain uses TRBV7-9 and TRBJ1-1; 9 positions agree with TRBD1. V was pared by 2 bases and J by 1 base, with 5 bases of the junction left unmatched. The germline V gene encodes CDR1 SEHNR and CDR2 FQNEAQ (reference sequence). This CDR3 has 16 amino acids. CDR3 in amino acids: CASSLRTGVENTEAFF. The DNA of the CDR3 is TGTGCCAGCAGCTTAAGGACAGGGGTAGAGAACACTGAAGCTTTCTTT. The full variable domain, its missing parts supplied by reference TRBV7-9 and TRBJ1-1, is DTGVSQNPRHKITKRGQNVTFRCDPISEHNRLYWYRQTLGQGPEFLTYFQNEAQLEKSRLLSDRFSAERPKGSFSTLEIQRTEQGDSAMYLCASSLRTGVENTEAFFGQGTRLTVV.

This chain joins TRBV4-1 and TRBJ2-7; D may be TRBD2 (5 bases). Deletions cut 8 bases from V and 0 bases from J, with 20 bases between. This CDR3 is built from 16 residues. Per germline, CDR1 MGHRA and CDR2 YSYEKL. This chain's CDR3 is CASSESQRESSYEQYF. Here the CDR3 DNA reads TGCGCCAGCTCCGAAAGTCAGAGGGAGAGCTCCTACGAGCAGTACTTC.

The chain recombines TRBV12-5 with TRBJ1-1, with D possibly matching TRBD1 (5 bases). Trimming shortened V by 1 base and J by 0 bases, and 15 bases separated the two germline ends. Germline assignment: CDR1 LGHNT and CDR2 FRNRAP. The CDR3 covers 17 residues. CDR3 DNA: TGTGCTAGTGGTTTGGACCCCACCGGGACGGTGAACACTGAAGCTTTCTTT. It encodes CASGLDPTGTVNTEAFF.

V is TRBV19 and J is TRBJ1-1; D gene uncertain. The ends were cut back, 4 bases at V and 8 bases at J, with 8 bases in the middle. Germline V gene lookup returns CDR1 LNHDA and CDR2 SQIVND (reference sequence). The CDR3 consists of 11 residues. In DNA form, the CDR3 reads TGTGCCAGTAGTAGTAGCAGGGAAGCTTTCTTT. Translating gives CASSSSREAFF.